A single sample is the source of the 12 T cell receptor beta chains below, sequenced in a study of T cells in Graves' hyperthyroidism and ophthalmopathy. Amplified TCR beta CDR3 regions derived from RNA transcripts. HTBI primers drove first-round RT-PCR of the TCR CDR3. TCRdb itself ran the multiplex PCR reads through MiXCR, one entry per CDR3 protein. The sample yields about 640,000 distinct CDR3 sequences, more than 20% seen once. The sequencing input was blood. The source of these receptors is a man aged 30 to 45 with Graves' ophthalmopathy.

This chain uses TRBV29-1 with TRBJ2-7; D perhaps matches TRBD2 (5 bases). This CDR3 has 12 amino acids. Between the trimmed V and J ends, which lost 1 base and 1 base, there was a span of 5 bases. Germline CDR1 SQVTM, CDR2 ANQGSEA. In DNA form, the CDR3 reads TGCAGCGTTGAAGGGGAGTCCTACGAGCAGTACTTC. Translation gives CSVEGESYEQYF.

This clonotype was recorded at least ten times. The V gene is TRBV6-1, the J gene TRBJ2-5; 8 nucleotides line up with TRBD1. CDR1 is MNHNS and CDR2 is SASEGT in the germline V gene. V shed 2 bases, J shed 1 base, and the junction held 6 bases outside the gene matches. This CDR3 has 16 amino acids. CDR3 sequence reads: CASSEYTGGIQETQYF. For the CDR3, the DNA is TGTGCCAGCAGTGAATATACAGGGGGAATCCAAGAGACCCAGTACTTC.

The chain couples TRBV4-3 to TRBJ1-5, with D tentatively TRBD1 (6 bases). CDR3 size: 16 residues. Trimming removed 4 bases from V and 4 bases from J, with 17 bases in between. CDR1 is LGHNA, CDR2 YSLEER, per germline. The CDR3 region has the DNA TGCGCCAGCAGCCCGGGGGCCGGGGCCCCTAATCAGCCCCAGCATTTT. Protein product: CASSPGAGAPNQPQHF.

The chain uses TRBV7-3 and TRBJ2-7; D is perhaps TRBD2 (6 bases). V gave up 4 bases and J gave up 2 bases, with 12 bases separating them. From germline, CDR1 is SGHTA and CDR2 FQGTGA. The CDR3 runs 14 residues. The CDR3 DNA is TGTGCCAGCAGCTGGGACTCAGGGACCTACGAGCAGTACTTC. It is translated as CASSWDSGTYEQYF.

The genes are TRBV4-1 and TRBJ1-6; D may be TRBD1 (5 bases). In germline, CDR1 is MGHRA, CDR2 YSYEKL. Trimming took off 1 base at V and 16 bases at J, with 14 bases between the two ends. The CDR3 runs to 13 residues. The CDR3 nucleotides read TGCGCCAGCAGCCAAGGGACACAAAAATCTCTCCACTTT. Translated: CASSQGTQKSLHF.

This clonotype was seen many times. The CDR3 spells CATSREGGLGETQYF. The CDR3 nucleotides are TGTGCCACCAGCAGAGAGGGCGGCTTGGGGGAGACCCAGTACTTC. This rearrangement joins TRBV15 to TRBJ2-5; D remains unclear. The V end lost 0 bases, the J end lost 5 bases, and 13 bases lay between the germline ends. CDR1 and CDR2 from the germline V gene are LNHNV and YYDKDF (reference sequence). The CDR3 is 15 residues long.

This chain joins TRBV6-2 or TRBV6-3 and TRBJ2-2, with TRBD2 matching over 11 bases. Per the germline V gene, CDR1 is MNHEY and CDR2 is SVGEGT. After removal of 6 bases from V and 3 bases from J, the junction contained 6 bases not matched to a gene. The CDR3 extends over 16 amino acids. CDR3 amino acids: CASRLRLAGYTGELFF. The CDR3 DNA is TGTGCCAGCAGACTAAGACTAGCGGGGTACACCGGGGAGCTGTTTTTT.

The gene calls are TRBV3-1 and TRBJ2-3; D uncertain. This CDR3 contains 15 residues. Per the germline V gene, CDR1 is LGHDT and CDR2 is YNNKEL (reference sequence). The V end was cut by 4 bases, the J end by 2 bases, with 13 bases between. CDR3 DNA sequence: TGTGCCAGCAGCCCCGCCACAGCCTACACAGATACGCAGTATTTT. As protein: CASSPATAYTDTQYF.

In this sample, this clonotype turned up a few times. The chain has TRBV27 and TRBJ2-3; 7 bases match TRBD2. The CDR3 runs to 20 residues. V was pared by 2 bases and J by 2 bases, with 19 bases of the junction left unmatched. Germline V gene lookup returns CDR1 MNHEY and CDR2 SMNVEV (reference sequence). CDR3 DNA: TGTGCCAGCAGTTTAAGGATCGTGGCCGGTCCTAGCGGATTCACAGATACGCAGTATTTT. Protein: CASSLRIVAGPSGFTDTQYF.

The V and J genes are TRBV7-2 and TRBJ2-6; 7 nucleotides line up with TRBD1. The trim removed 1 base at V and 4 bases at J, leaving 4 bases unmatched. This CDR3 region has 16 residues. Per the germline V gene, CDR1 is SGHTA and CDR2 is FQGNSA. In nucleotides, the CDR3 is TGTGCCAGCAGCTTAGAGGGGGCGGTCGGGGCCAACGTCCTGACTTTC. Translation gives CASSLEGAVGANVLTF. Using reference TRBV7-2 and TRBJ2-6 for the parts outside the CDR3, the full variable domain is GAGVSQSPSNKVTEKGKDVELRCDPISGHTALYWYRQSLGQGLEFLIYFQGNSAPDKSGLPSDRFSAERTGGSVSTLTIQRTQQEDSAVYLCASSLEGAVGANVLTFGAGSRLTVL.

Many counts were recorded for this clonotype. The V and J genes are TRBV27 and TRBJ1-2, with 9 bases aligning to TRBD1. J was trimmed by 3 bases and V by 6 bases; bases with no gene match: 14. Per germline, CDR1 MNHEY and CDR2 SMNVEV (reference sequence). The CDR3 runs 17 residues. CDR3 loop: CASRTRTGTGSHYGYTF. The DNA for the CDR3 is TGTGCCAGCAGAACGAGAACCGGGACAGGGAGTCACTATGGCTACACCTTC.

The CDR3 protein is CASSLLGSYSSEAFF. CDR3 in DNA: TGTGCCAGCAGTTTGCTAGGGTCTTATTCGTCTGAAGCTTTCTTT. The rearrangement uses TRBV12-3 or TRBV12-4 and TRBJ1-1, with no clear D. The CDR3 consists of 15 residues. V lost 3 bases and J 6 bases, leaving 17 bases between the germline ends.